This passage covers 22 T cell receptor beta chains from one sample sequenced in a study of PD-L1 blockade in urothelial cancer (dated by TCRdb to about 2017). The method was the immunoSEQ multiplex PCR assay. In its TCRdb copy, this immuneACCESS table keeps in-frame sequences only and misses some clones. Where compared with another copy, unresolved V genes explain less than half of these, and the others have no known cause. The sample includes fewer than 50,000 clones, with around 90% observed a single time. The ten largest clones take up roughly 8% of the sample. The specimen was PBMCs, collected around atezolizumab (anti-PD-L1) treatment. These receptors all come from a man aged 70-80 years with urothelial cancer.

The gene calls are TRBV28 and TRBJ2-1; TRBD2 agrees at 7 bases. Germline assignment: CDR1 MDHEN and CDR2 SYDVKM. Trimming took 4 bases from V and 7 from J; bases not matched to a gene: 7. This CDR3 comprises 14 residues. CDR3: CASSSGRKVNEQFF. DNA of the CDR3: TGTGCCAGCAGTTCCGGGAGGAAGGTAAATGAGCAGTTCTTC.

CDR3 in DNA: TGTGCCAGCAGTGAATCGACAGGGGTTGCGGGGGAGCTGTTTTTT. Its translation: CASSESTGVAGELFF. The V and J genes are TRBV6-1 and TRBJ2-2; 8 positions match TRBD1. The CDR3 is 15 residues long. CDR1 and CDR2 from the germline V gene are MNHNS and SASEGT. V gave up 2 bases and J gave up 8 bases; unmatched junction bases: 7.

The chain couples TRBV4-1 to TRBJ2-2; 10 nucleotides align to TRBD2. This CDR3 contains 18 residues. Germline V CDR1 and CDR2: MGHRA, YSYEKL. V was clipped by 0 bases and J by 1 base; unmatched bases: 5. Written as DNA, the CDR3 is TGCGCCAGCAGCCAAGAAACCAGCGGGAGGGGGAACACCGGGGAGCTGTTTTTT. Translated: CASSQETSGRGNTGELFF.

This clone appeared once. V gene TRBV28 combines with J gene TRBJ1-2, with a possible D match to TRBD1 (5 bases). This CDR3 comprises 13 residues. Looked up from germline, CDR1 is MDHEN and CDR2 is SYDVKM. V was cut by 3 bases and J by 4 bases, with 9 bases left in between. The CDR3 DNA follows: TGTGCCAGCAGTTTGGAACAGGCCTATGGCTACACCTTC. The encoded protein is CASSLEQAYGYTF.

CDR3: CASSYRGQGTTYEQYF. As DNA, the CDR3 is TGTGCCAGCAGTTATAGGGGACAGGGGACCACCTACGAGCAGTACTTC. The genes are TRBV27 and TRBJ2-7; 10 nucleotides align to TRBD1. This CDR3 is built from 16 residues. The V segment lost 4 bases and the J segment 2 bases; nucleotides outside the gene matches: 8. The germline gives CDR1 MNHEY, CDR2 SMNVEV (reference sequence).

This clone has only a few counts. The genes are TRBV5-6 and TRBJ2-1; D is perhaps TRBD1 (5 bases). Germline CDR1 SGHDT, CDR2 YYEEEE. The ends were cut back, 1 base at V and 8 bases at J, with 13 bases in the middle. There are 14 residues in the CDR3. The CDR3 loop reads CASSLRTRGYEQFF. CDR3 in DNA: TGTGCCAGCAGCTTGAGGACAAGAGGCTATGAGCAGTTCTTC.

This sequence joins TRBV12-5 and TRBJ2-7; D ambiguous. The V and J ends lost 3 bases and 9 bases respectively, with 9 bases between them. Germline CDR1 reads LGHNT; CDR2 reads FRNRAP. The CDR3 spans 11 residues. The CDR3 loop reads CASGFQTGQYF. In DNA form, the CDR3 reads TGTGCTAGTGGTTTCCAAACGGGGCAGTACTTC.

The chain carries TRBV19 and TRBJ1-2; D not certain. Germline CDR1 and CDR2: LNHDA and SQIVND (reference sequence). This CDR3 is built from 13 residues. Trimming cost V 3 bases and J 6 bases, with 11 bases left between them. CDR3 sequence: CASSIFTEDGYTF. Here the CDR3 DNA reads TGTGCCAGTAGTATTTTTACGGAGGATGGCTACACCTTC.

V is TRBV11-3 and J is TRBJ2-5, with TRBD1 as a possible D gene (5 bases). Germline CDR1 SGHNT, CDR2 YENEEA. The CDR3 covers 15 residues. Trimming pared 0 bases from V and 3 bases from J, leaving 11 bases between. The CDR3 DNA sequence: TGTGCCAGCAGCTTAGAGGGTCGGACAAAAGAGACCCAGTACTTC. This encodes CASSLEGRTKETQYF.

The chain recombines TRBV10-2 with TRBJ2-2, with 12 bases matching TRBD1. The germline V gene has CDR1 WSHSY and CDR2 SAAADI. Germline trimming cut 9 bases from V and 5 bases from J; bases unmatched to any gene: 10. CDR3 length equals 16 residues. CDR3: CASSWGQGAGTGELFF. The CDR3 DNA is TGCGCCAGTAGTTGGGGACAGGGGGCGGGGACCGGGGAGCTGTTTTTT.

The genes are TRBV28 and TRBJ2-7; a possible D gene is TRBD2 (7 bases). The V gene lost 7 bases and the J gene lost 2 bases, with 21 bases spanning the gap. The CDR3 covers 16 residues. The germline gives CDR1 MDHEN, CDR2 SYDVKM. The CDR3 DNA reads TGTGCCAGCAAAAGGCTAGGGGGGGAGCCTGCCTACGAGCAGTACTTC. Protein: CASKRLGGEPAYEQYF.

On this clone: Since the CDR3 does not end with the conserved phenylalanine or tryptophan, this likely comes from a read error. It is unclear where the CDR3 begins or ends on the DNA, so no DNA is shown, and the CDR3 is as TCRdb lists it. The J gene is TRBJ2-7, the V gene TRBV21-1; the table gives TRBD2 as D, unverified against the DNA. TRBV21-1 has pseudogene status. The CDR3 contains 13 residues when both ends are counted. CDR3 region: CASSKAAASGTLG.

This clone has only one observation. This sequence joins TRBV21-1 and TRBJ2-7; the table's D gene call, TRBD2, was not cross checked with the DNA. TRBV21-1 counts as a pseudogene. The CDR3 extends over 15 amino acids. The CDR3, as DNA: TGTGCCAGCAGGGAACTTAGCGGGAGCATCTACGAGCAGTACTTC. Its translation: CASRELSGSIYEQYF.

The chain joins TRBV7-3 to TRBJ2-7; the match to TRBD2 covers 9 bases. CDR3 length equals 13 residues. Germline CDR1 SGHTA, CDR2 FQGTGA. V shed 5 bases, J shed 6 bases, and the junction held 5 bases outside the gene matches. The CDR3 sequence is CASSPYSGSEQYF. Written as DNA, the CDR3 is TGTGCCAGCAGCCCATATAGCGGGAGCGAGCAGTACTTC.

The chain joins TRBV19 to TRBJ2-5; D uncertain. The tail of the sequence fits TRBJ2-7 better, so the J call may be wrong. The CDR3 runs 13 residues. Germline CDR1 and CDR2: LNHDA and SQIVND (reference sequence). In DNA, the CDR3 is TGTGCCAGTAGTATGTTACCCACCTACGAGCAGTACTTC. Its protein product is CASSMLPTYEQYF.

This clone has just one count. The chain joins TRBV5-1 to TRBJ2-5; 7 bases fit TRBD1. There are 14 residues in the CDR3. Germline CDR1 SGHRS, CDR2 YFSETQ. V shed 3 bases and J 0 bases; nucleotides not matched to a gene: 2. The CDR3 DNA reads as TGCGCCAGCAGCTCACAGGGGAACCAAGAGACCCAGTACTTC. The encoded protein is CASSSQGNQETQYF. The full variable domain, completed using reference TRBV5-1 and TRBJ2-5, is KAGVTQTPRYLIKTRGQQVTLSCSPISGHRSVSWYQQTPGQGLQFLFEYFSETQRNKGNFPGRFSGRQFSNSRSEMNVSTLELGDSALYLCASSSQGNQETQYFGPGTRLLVL.

Only a few counts were recorded for this clone. The gene calls are TRBV30 and TRBJ2-3; maybe TRBD1 (6 bases). CDR3 length equals 13 residues. Trimming pared 3 bases from V and 2 bases from J, leaving 9 bases between. Germline V CDR1 and CDR2: GTSNPN, SVGIG (reference sequence). The CDR3 protein is CAWRRQVTDTQYF. CDR3 sequence (DNA): TGTGCCTGGAGGCGACAGGTCACAGATACGCAGTATTTT. Together with reference TRBV30 and TRBJ2-3, the CDR3 gives the full variable domain: SQTIHQWPATLVQPVGSPLSLECTVEGTSNPNLYWYRQAAGRGLQLLFYSVGIGQISSEVPQNLSASRPQDRQFILSSKKLLLSDSGFYLCAWRRQVTDTQYFGPGTRLTVL.

The rearrangement uses TRBV7-2 and TRBJ2-5, with D uncertain. The CDR3 length is 13 residues. V lost 0 bases, J lost 4 bases, and 6 bases lay in between. Germline V gives CDR1 SGHTA, CDR2 FQGNSA. The CDR3 loop is CASSLAIRETQYF. The CDR3 coding sequence is TGTGCCAGCAGCTTAGCGATTAGAGAGACCCAGTACTTC.

CDR3 region: CASSTGGIGSGNTIYF. For the CDR3, the DNA is TGTGCCAGCAGCACCGGGGGGATCGGCTCTGGAAACACCATATATTTT. V is TRBV11-2 and J is TRBJ1-3, with D possibly TRBD1 on 5 matching bases. The CDR3 has 16 amino acids. The germline gives CDR1 SGHAT, CDR2 FQNNGV. Trimming stripped 5 bases from V and 0 bases from J, with 14 bases between. Full variable domain (remainder filled in from reference TRBV11-2 and TRBJ1-3): EAGVAQSPRYKIIEKRQSVAFWCNPISGHATLYWYQQILGQGPKLLIQFQNNGVVDDSQLPKDRFSAERLKGVDSTLKIQPAKLEDSAVYLCASSTGGIGSGNTIYFGEGSWLTVV.

V is TRBV19 and J is TRBJ2-7; TRBD1 matches at 8 bases. The CDR3 is 15 amino acids. V trimming: 6 bases; J trimming: 3 bases; junction bases outside the gene matches: 10. The V gene's germline CDR1 is LNHDA and CDR2 SQIVND (reference sequence). CDR3 protein: CASSSTDRADYEQYF. The CDR3 bases are TGTGCCAGTAGCTCAACGGACAGGGCGGACTACGAGCAGTACTTC.

This clone was seen just once. The chain employs TRBV28 and TRBJ2-3; 12 nucleotides agree with TRBD2. The germline gives CDR1 MDHEN, CDR2 SYDVKM. The CDR3 contains 18 residues. The V and J ends lost 8 bases and 1 base, in that order; junction bases with no gene match: 13. The CDR3 protein is CASGPRTGLAGRTDTQYF. The CDR3 DNA follows: TGTGCCAGCGGTCCGAGGACTGGACTAGCGGGGCGCACAGATACGCAGTATTTT.

This chain links TRBV18 with TRBJ1-1; 10 nucleotides line up with TRBD1. V trimming: 2 bases; J trimming: 5 bases; junction bases outside the gene matches: 2. The CDR3 is 14 residues long. CDR1 KGHSH and CDR2 LQKENI come from the germline V gene. This CDR3 is CASSPSGQGTEAFF. CDR3 coding DNA: TGTGCCAGCTCACCATCGGGACAGGGGACTGAAGCTTTCTTT.